The TCR beta chain described here comes from a study of cytomegalovirus exposure and HLA in healthy donors. General observations from the study: Serostatus for CMV was the only available immune exposure information.

Germline V lookup: CDR1 ENHRY, CDR2 SYGVKD. CDR3 length: 15 residues. Trimming cost V 3 bases and J 8 bases; bases outside gene matches: 6. On this clone: Its antigen is unknown.

The PCR made use of 60 Vbeta and 13 Jbeta primers. Sequencing used immunoSEQ multiplex PCR; TCRdb keeps in-frame clones, though not all of them. The table for this sample gives around 160,000 clones. The sequencing input was PBMCs. The V gene is TRBV10-3, the J gene TRBJ1-4; 10 bases match TRBD1. The source is a woman aged 45-59 years in good health and CMV-seronegative. The chain's CDR3 is CAISDRQGAGEKLFF. CDR3 DNA: TGTGCCATCAGTGATCGACAGGGGGCCGGAGAAAAACTGTTTTTT.